The TCR beta chain under discussion was sequenced for a study of blood T cell repertoires in COVID-19 (dated by TCRdb to 2020 to 2021). Regarding the study in general: Collaborator samples came from the United States, Italy and Spain and covered acute and convalescent phases of COVID-19. Samples were obtained from the ongoing ImmuneRACE study (first 160 participants) and from 1,254 subjects provided by 6 global collaborators. Where available, HLA class I and class II types were taken from metadata supplied by the sample provider and were not determined by assay-based typing. Deeply sampled blood TCRbeta repertoires from subjects exposed to, actively infected with, or recovered from COVID-19 were included in the dataset. The prospective study material was composed of cDNA or gDNA derived from T cells, B-cell-depleted T cells, or PBMCs. A freely available public database, intended as a resource for researchers studying the immune response to SARS-CoV-2, is where the repertoires were released. Nearly every sample came with metadata listing a de-identified subject ID, COVID-19 status, age in years and sex.

What the study reported, not specific to this receptor: How much clinical and demographic metadata was included differed by source and by participant, and the metadata was provided uncurated.

TCRbeta CDR3 regions were amplified from genomic DNA by means of the immunoSEQ Assay, a bias-controlled multiplex PCR. The authors' pipeline ran thus. Nucleated cell counts per sample were estimated from amplification of reference gene primers within the assay. To quantify the absolute abundance of each unique TCRbeta CDR3 rearrangement, sequence reads were collapsed and filtered. Productive Simpson clonality was computed per sample as the square root of Simpson's diversity index over productive rearrangements. Sourced from immuneACCESS, this table was stored by TCRdb with only in-frame sequences that have V and J called. A share of the clones is absent; for the studies checked, an unresolved V gene accounts for under half, and the remainder has no known explanation. Clonal size and the V and J genes are those of that table, whereas D and trimming came from the DNA. The sample table shows around 78,000 clones, and more than 80% are seen once. The ten largest clonotypes hold about 25% of the sample.

Each collaborating institution followed its own protocols to collect whole blood in K2EDTA tubes. For TCRbeta analysis, collaborators shipped samples as frozen whole blood, isolated PBMCs, or DNA extracted from either of those sample types. As regards this clone: This clone's antigen is unknown. No much larger clonotype is one base removed from it; base qualities were not supplied.

The receptor was derived from a man aged 50 or older with active or convalescent COVID-19. The sequenced sample consisted of peripheral blood.

The DNA reads TGTGCTAGTGGTTTGACTAGCTACAATGAGCAGTTCTTC. It codes for CASGLTSYNEQFF. The rearrangement combines TRBV12-5 with TRBJ2-1, with a weak D call of TRBD2 (5 bases match). A distance of 5 bases separates the germline ends of V and J, which lose 2 bases and 3 bases respectively. There are 13 amino acids in the CDR3, from cysteine to phenylalanine inclusive. Only CDR3 DNA remains: 39 bases, in frame from the first base. CDR1 and CDR2 (LGHNT, FRNRAP) derive from the germline V gene.